This TCR beta chain was retrieved from a study of regulatory T cells in long-lasting Graves disease. On this clonotype: Given a much more abundant clone one base away, this may be a read error.

Germline-derived CDR1 and CDR2 are LGHDT and YNNKEL (reference sequence). The CDR3 sequence is 15 residues long. J was trimmed by 7 bases and V by 4 bases; bases with no gene match: 7. Arm-PCR with iRepertoire HTBI primers amplified the CDR3 regions for these TCR beta libraries. Using its own MiXCR run on the multiplex PCR reads, TCRdb lists one record per CDR3 protein. The sample lists approximately 480,000 distinct CDR3 sequences, 15% to 20% occurring once. Time point defined: newly diagnosed GD, antithyroid drugs for less than 3 months. Following extraction of RNA from PBMCs, that RNA was used to make the TCR library. An endocrinology department located in Xi'an, China, was where the patients came from. These same data were also listed under a study on T cells in Graves' hyperthyroidism and ophthalmopathy.

This receptor was taken from a man in his forties or fifties with Graves disease. Sequenced material: peripheral blood mononuclear cells (PBMCs), taken at new diagnosis, from a patient treated with antithyroid drugs. V and J are TRBV3-1 and TRBJ2-1; TRBD2 matches 10 bases. DNA of the CDR3: TGTGCCAGCAGCCCCACTAGCGGGAAAAGGAATGAGCAGTTCTTC. It translates to CASSPTSGKRNEQFF.